A selection of T cell receptor beta chains follows, all from one sample in a study of T cell changes during pregnancy in multiple sclerosis. TCRdb's copy holds only in-frame clones and misses some; the assay was immunoSEQ multiplex PCR. The data contain around 38,000 clones, around 93% of them singletons. The sequences come from CD4+ T cells from peripheral blood mononuclear cells, collected in the third trimester of pregnancy. These receptors came from a female donor in good health, enrolled as a control in a pregnancy study. The CDR3 runs from the conserved cysteine through the conserved F or W. The D gene is left open where the match is weak. Where a row states a size, it is once, few, many or the class of an expanded clone; other rows omit it.

.	TRBV11-2	.	TRBJ1-6	15	CASSLDLTRASPLHF	TGTGCCAGCAGCTTAGATCTCACCAGGGCGTCACCCCTCCACTTT
TRBD1	TRBV7-2	.	TRBJ1-1	18	CASSSSRDRGFWVTEAFF	TGTGCCAGCAGCTCGTCCCGGGACAGGGGTTTTTGGGTCACTGAAGCTTTCTTT
.	TRBV5-1	.	TRBJ2-2	14	CASSAGGTPGELFF	TGCGCCAGCAGCGCTGGAGGGACCCCCGGGGAGCTGTTTTTT
.	TRBV7-2	.	TRBJ2-5	14	CASSLYGSQETQYF	TGTGCCAGCAGCTTATATGGCAGCCAAGAGACCCAGTACTTC
.	TRBV6-5	.	TRBJ1-1	13	CASSYLRYTEAFF	TGTGCCAGCAGTTACTTACGGTACACTGAAGCTTTCTTT
.	TRBV6-5	.	TRBJ1-1	13	CASRKTGSTEAFF	TGTGCCAGCAGAAAAACAGGGAGCACTGAAGCTTTCTTT
.	TRBV5-6	.	TRBJ2-3	13	CASSLSSTDTQYF	TGTGCCAGCAGCTTGTCATCCACAGATACGCAGTATTTT
.	TRBV6-1	once	TRBJ1-3	13	CASSERGRNTIYF	TGTGCCAGCAGTGAAAGGGGCCGAAACACCATATATTTT
.	TRBV6-1	.	TRBJ2-3	14	CASRGGGSTDTQYF	TGTGCCAGCAGGGGAGGAGGGAGCACAGATACGCAGTATTTT
TRBD2	TRBV4-3	.	TRBJ2-3	17	CASSQDQRGHPRDTQYF	TGCGCCAGCAGCCAAGATCAGCGGGGGCACCCCAGGGATACGCAGTATTTT
.	TRBV25-1	.	TRBJ2-7	14	CASNSGQGLYEQYF	TGTGCCAGCAATAGCGGGCAGGGGCTATACGAGCAGTACTTC
.	TRBV19	.	TRBJ1-1	11	CASWGHGRAFF	TGTGCCAGTTGGGGACATGGGAGAGCTTTCTTT
TRBD1	TRBV7-6	.	TRBJ1-4	15	CASSLAGQTNEKLFF	TGTGCCAGCAGCTTAGCGGGACAGACAAATGAAAAACTGTTTTTT
TRBD2	TRBV28	.	TRBJ2-3	17	CASSLAGLAEGTDTQYF	TGTGCCAGCAGTTTAGCAGGACTAGCGGAGGGGACAGATACGCAGTATTTT
.	TRBV7-8	.	TRBJ1-2	15	CASSNRGPVKDGYTF	TGTGCCAGCAGCAACCGGGGTCCAGTAAAAGATGGCTACACCTTC
.	TRBV28	.	TRBJ2-7	12	CASSLQGSQQYF	TGTGCCAGCAGTTTACAGGGATCCCAGCAGTACTTC
TRBD2	TRBV7-3	.	TRBJ2-3	20	CASSPQPTSGGRGGADTQYF	TGTGCCAGCAGCCCCCAACCCACTAGCGGGGGGCGGGGGGGCGCAGATACGCAGTATTTT
.	TRBV6-5	.	TRBJ1-2	14	CASSYSTAPGGYTF	TGTGCCAGCAGTTACTCGACCGCCCCGGGAGGCTACACCTTC
TRBD2	TRBV19	.	TRBJ2-3	15	CASWESGVGTDTQYF	TGTGCCAGCTGGGAGAGCGGGGTAGGCACAGATACGCAGTATTTT
.	TRBV6-5	.	TRBJ1-4	14	CASSSDRGNEKLFF	TGTGCCAGCAGTTCGGATAGGGGTAATGAAAAACTGTTTTTT
.	TRBV7-9	.	TRBJ1-4	16	CASSLLGGGTNEKLFF	TGTGCCAGCAGCTTACTCGGTGGGGGGACTAATGAAAAACTGTTTTTT
.	TRBV28	.	TRBJ2-7	13	CASSPTVPYEQYF	TGTGCCAGCAGTCCGACAGTCCCCTACGAGCAGTACTTC
TRBD1	TRBV7-9	.	TRBJ1-4	13	CASGGQGGEKLFF	TGTGCCAGCGGGGGACAGGGAGGGGAAAAACTGTTTTTT
.	TRBV7-9	.	TRBJ2-7	13	CATQTEGVGEQYF	TGTGCCACTCAGACCGAGGGGGTCGGCGAGCAGTACTTC
.	TRBV5-7	.	TRBJ1-5	17	CASSLAVARVLRQPQHF	TGTGCCAGCAGCTTGGCGGTGGCCCGGGTCCTGCGTCAGCCCCAGCATTTT
TRBD1	TRBV7-9	.	TRBJ2-1	16	CASSLESWDRGQEQFF	TGTGCCAGCAGCTTAGAGTCCTGGGACAGGGGGCAGGAGCAGTTCTTC